This record looks at one TCR beta chain sequence and its context. A few counts support this clone. Its antigen remains unidentified. No base quality values were provided; no much bigger clone lies one nucleotide off. The cohort was made up of about 610 healthy bone marrow donors. All cohort members were sampled while nominally healthy, although unrecorded immune exposures were likely present. The donor tested CMV seropositive and was one of the 289 seropositive cohort members. A peripheral blood sample was collected from each donor, and TCR beta sequencing was performed on peripheral blood mononuclear cells. The Qiagen DNeasy Blood Extraction Kit was used to extract genomic DNA from the blood cell samples. This entry comes from a study of cytomegalovirus exposure and HLA in healthy donors (TCRdb year 2017). General notes on the study: An earlier analysis of approximately 640 of the donors reported 250 to 300 Gb of sequence data and 120 million or so unique TCR beta sequences from about 180 million T cells. In the later analysis, no new phenotypic data were used to find candidate immune exposures; instead, reliance was placed on TCR beta sequences and their occurrence across donors. A later genetic analysis used genome-wide SNP genotypes for about 60% of the 666 donors, treating that subset as a discovery cohort. Class I and class II HLA loci were covered by the typing at four-digit resolution. About five DR-DQ haplotypes were handled as single units for association and clustering, since linkage in the cohort was strong. Every discovery cohort repertoire had been produced on one sequencing platform. In an earlier analysis of a few hundred of the donors, high-throughput TCR beta sequencing was used to judge whether each TCR beta V gene segment behaved as functional or pseudogenic. Donor age, sex, ethnicity and CMV serostatus were compiled alongside the repertoire data. On average, 235,054 unique TCR beta nucleotide sequences were sequenced per donor among fewer than 500 genotyped donors of the cohort, with roughly 18% of those sequences being non-productive. To study patterns of TCR occurrence, a later analysis re-analyzed previously published TCR beta repertoires from several hundred donors and added high-resolution HLA genotyping. The study was designed to test whether signatures of past pathogen exposure could be identified by cataloging public T cell receptors. Along with the approximately 700-subject first cohort, a separate validation cohort of 120 different subjects was used. Among the roughly 400 genotyped donors, approximately 76% belonged to the genetic ancestry cluster associated with self-reported Caucasian donors. Roughly 300 gigabases of sequencing data and around 85 million unique TCR sequences made up an early release that covered approximately 620 HLA-typed donors. To predict cytomegalovirus infection status, the study combined high-throughput TCR immunosequencing, statistical association of individual TCRs with disease status, and machine learning. The number of donors typed differed by locus, with about 620-630 for A, B, C, DRB1 and DQB1, around 500 for DQA1, 606 for DPA1, and around 460 for DPB1. The study profiled the T cell repertoires of 550 to 700 subjects by immunosequencing and related them to cytomegalovirus serostatus. General conclusions and limits of the study: The sequencing pipeline was judged likely to have produced a cluster of highly shared sequence variants as a technical artifact. Sequencing depth was assumed to be roughly uniform across donors in the presence/absence analyses, though that assumption may not hold. Linkage disequilibrium might explain the correlated functional status among segregating V segments, but an unknown experimental factor could not be excluded. A later analysis reported that several top co-occurrence clusters appeared linked to parvovirus B19, influenza, CMV and Epstein-Barr virus. Some IMGT-functional V segments, including TRBV6-2 and TRBV6-3, could not be told apart with the 87-base-pair reads, so those segments were excluded. Immune exposure information for the cohort was limited to CMV serostatus. In vitro tests confirmed that a few of the cytomegalovirus-associated TCR beta chains recognize cytomegalovirus antigens. A further reported finding was that TCR beta sequences accurately predicted the HLA-A and HLA-B alleles for most subjects in the first cohort. While some public TCRs were present in many individuals, most TCR sequences turned up only very rarely across donors. In a later analysis, most CMV-associated TCR beta chains were found to appear HLA-restricted, with HLA associations seemingly driven largely by CMV exposure. A later analysis found that HLA-associated TCR beta chains were more clonally expanded and had lower generation probabilities than equally common non-associated chains. Because counts were too low, fewer than 20 rarely observed V segments, including chromosome 9 orphons, were excluded from the earlier analysis of 587 of the donors. In this cohort, only TCR beta chains were sequenced, and detectable features were limited by the absence of alpha or paired-chain data. Because some donors lacked HLA typing at each locus, the association tests relied only on the typed subset. A later analysis associated some 17,000 TCR beta sequences with specific HLA alleles at a false discovery rate of 0.05. The authors suggested that the approach could potentially be generalized to other disease states and immunological phenotypes. When HLA alleles, especially DR and DQ, strongly co-occurred, attributing TCR associations to individual alleles was difficult. The classifier was reported to diagnose cytomegalovirus status with high specificity and sensitivity in both the original cohort and the validation cohort. V-gene and J-gene trimming of TCR beta chains was associated with a missense DCLRE1C variant in a later genetic analysis, and the association was replicated in an independent cohort. Broadly in line with IMGT annotations, most TCR beta V segments showed up in productive rearrangements about 87% or about 30% of the time in an earlier analysis of several hundred of the donors. A total of roughly 160 TCR beta chains were listed by the study as associated with cytomegalovirus. In a later analysis, TCR association rates were found to vary across HLA loci, with the most associated TCRs seen for DRB1 alleles and the fewest for HLA-C alleles. A later genetic analysis reported fewer N-insertions in productive TCRs among donors in an Asian-associated ancestry cluster than the approximately 670-donor mean.

The library relied on the immunoSEQ multiplex PCR assay. The multiplex PCR relied on a mix of 60 forward primers for TCR Vbeta segments and 13 reverse primers for TCR Jbeta segments. The CDR3 region of rearranged TCR beta genes was amplified from genomic DNA by a multiplex PCR assay. The amplified TCR beta libraries were sequenced on the Illumina HiSeq System as 87-base-pair reads. The source study handled its data this way. Across the 500 to 750 repertoires, a later analysis counted 60 million to 90 million unique TCR beta chains, around 11 million of which were shared by at least two donors. Raw reads were error-corrected and collapsed into unique sequences by a nearest-neighbor algorithm in which closely related sequences were merged to remove PCR and sequencing errors. V, D and J gene segments were assigned by aligning CDR3 sequences to IMGT reference sequences. For a sequence to be retained, at least a six-nucleotide match to both a V gene segment and a J gene segment was required. Rearrangements were called productive when the CDR3 lacked stop codons and stayed in frame with V and J; all others were non-productive. CDR3 was defined according to IMGT convention as the region running from the second conserved V-encoded cysteine to the conserved J-encoded phenylalanine. In an earlier analysis of around 640 of the donors, sequences lacking an unambiguous match to a single V gene segment were excluded. In an earlier analysis of several hundred of the donors, V segments were called functional above 56.7% productive rearrangements and were called segregating when the between-donor standard deviation exceeded 5%. A statistical classification framework was built to diagnose cytomegalovirus status from the catalog of TCR beta chain sequences. V and J gene assignment, in a later analysis, came from comparing TCR nucleotide sequences with IMGT/GENE-DB human TR gene sequences. A later analysis assigned CDR3 sequences and most-parsimonious VDJ recombination scenarios with the TCRdist pipeline. A later analysis defined each TCR beta chain by its CDR3 amino acid sequence plus V-gene family, and excluded reads lacking a unique V-gene family. To address suspected cross-contamination and a sequencing artifact, a later analysis removed under 600 highly shared, low-generation-probability nucleotide sequences. In a later analysis, a clonal expansion index for each public chain was calculated from normalized within-repertoire ranks of inferred template counts. Generation probabilities in a later analysis came from a VDJ recombination model fitted to out-of-frame rearrangements, and those results were checked against IGoR. A later analysis scored TCR-TCR, TCR-HLA and TCR-CMV co-occurrence with hypergeometric tests, applying a repertoire-size bias correction to TCR pairs. In a later analysis, false discovery rates were estimated by permuting HLA or CMV assignments 20 times. In a later analysis, co-occurring TCRs were grouped with DBSCAN, and TCRdist sequence similarity was added when clustering was performed within HLA-allele-positive subsets. Co-occurrence clustering excluded repertoires with fewer than 30,000 or more than 120,000 public chains, plus five with anomalous nucleotide sharing. The source is immuneACCESS, and TCRdb retained only in-frame sequences with V and J called. Part of the clones is not carried over; for the studies checked, unresolved V genes explain less than half of this, and the remainder is unexplained. V, J and clone size reflect that table, while D and trimming were determined from the DNA. Counted in this sample were about 84,000 clones; 63% of them appeared once. The ten largest clones add up to around 16% of the sample.

The germline V gene (reference sequence) supplies CDR1 SEHNR and CDR2 FQNEAQ. The CDR3 holds 14 amino acids from the cysteine to the phenylalanine. Here the CDR3 DNA is all that survives: 42 bases in frame from base 1. V is pruned by 6 bases and J by 5 bases, leaving 5 bases of the junction without a gene match. The clonotype comes from a woman aged 35 to 49 in good health and CMV-seropositive. The rearrangement combines TRBV7-9 with TRBJ2-1; 9 junctional bases match TRBD2. The sequenced sample consisted of PBMCs. The DNA reads as follows: TGTGCCAGCAGGGATAGCGGGAGCCACAATGAGCAGTTCTTC. Translation gives CASRDSGSHNEQFF.